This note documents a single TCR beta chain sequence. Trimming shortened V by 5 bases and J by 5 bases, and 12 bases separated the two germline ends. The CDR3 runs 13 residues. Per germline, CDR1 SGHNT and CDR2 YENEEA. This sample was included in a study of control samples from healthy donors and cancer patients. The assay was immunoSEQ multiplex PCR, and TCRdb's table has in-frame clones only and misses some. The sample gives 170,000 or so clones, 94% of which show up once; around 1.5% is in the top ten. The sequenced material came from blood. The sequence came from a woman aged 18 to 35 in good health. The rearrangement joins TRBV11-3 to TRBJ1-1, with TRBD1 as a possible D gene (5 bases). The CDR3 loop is CASSAGMGTEAFF. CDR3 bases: TGTGCCAGCAGCGCAGGGATGGGGACTGAAGCTTTCTTT.